Described below is a single T cell receptor beta chain sequence and its context. The antigen this receptor binds is unknown. Spanning cysteine to phenylalanine, the CDR3 consists of 14 amino acids. No DNA appears here. CDR1 SGHRS and CDR2 YFSETQ are derived from the germline V gene. Libraries were constructed by 5' RACE. Each TCR library was prepared from about 4,000 ng of total RNA. For each sample, cDNA synthesis was carried out in eight separate reactions using SMARTScribe reverse transcriptase. During cDNA synthesis, unique molecular identifiers containing a 6-nucleotide sample barcode were introduced by template switching. TCRalpha and TCRbeta cDNA was amplified in two nested PCRs of about 17 and 10 cycles, and bead purification was carried out after each PCR. Before amplification, the cDNA was both treated with uracil DNA-glycosylase and purified with the QIAquick PCR purification kit. The second PCR was the step at which Illumina TruSeq-compatible adapters and sample-specific barcodes were added. TapeStation and Qubit were used to check library quality and concentration, and 5 ng of each library was pooled. Sequencing of pooled libraries was carried out on an Illumina HiSeq2500 single-index Rapid Run using 2 x 100 bp reads and custom sequencing primers. Turning to the authors' computational methods: MiGEC version 1.2.6 was used for UMI-based consensus assembly to correct PCR and sequencing errors. MiXCR version 2.1.1 was used for V(D)J alignment, clonotype assembly and CDR3 extraction. To normalise gene usage, clonotype sharing and MAIT/NKT TCR abundance, the top 1000, 10 000 and 20 000 clonotypes in each sample were analysed. Diversity was computed as the inverse Simpson index with the vegan R package after downsampling to 27 000 UMIs. Statistical testing used paired Mann-Whitney U tests on the discordant twin pairs and applied Benjamini-Hochberg correction for multiple testing. The reads underwent TCRdb reprocessing, giving one record for each CDR3 protein sequence and no DNA. TCRdb, not the authors, supplied the V and J calls. The sample has 350,000 to 500,000 distinct CDR3 sequences on record. In total, the top ten clones hold about 2.3% of the sample.

From each donor, a 2.5 ml peripheral blood sample was drawn into PAXgene tubes and stored at -80 degrees C. Without any T cell sorting, total RNA was extracted from whole blood using the PAXgene blood miRNA kit on an automated QIAcube. Peripheral blood from monozygotic twin pairs, either concordant or discordant for inflammatory bowel disease, underwent deep TCRalpha and TCRbeta repertoire profiling that used unique molecular barcoding. Smoking habits were recorded for all twin pairs, with individuals classified as current, former or never smokers. The sample belongs to a study of monozygotic twins with inflammatory bowel disease (dated by TCRdb to between 2019 and 2020). Looking at the study overall: The complete study included 30 or so monozygotic twin pairs: 19 IBD-discordant Danish pairs and nine German pairs, of which four were IBD-concordant and five were IBD-discordant. Within discordant pairs, disease-associated traits were sought mainly by comparing IBD patients with their genetically identical healthy co-twins. Each individual had, on average, about 151 000 unique TCRalpha sequences and 181 000 unique TCRbeta sequences available for analysis.

Study-wide findings and limitations: The results gave no support for a single strong signal or clonotype linked to IBD. Compared with healthy twins, IBD patients had fewer clonotypes in common with other individuals, a difference most pronounced in patients showing signs of disease activity. Because patients were on differing immunosuppressive treatments, the repertoires may have picked up extra background noise and inter-individual variability. Measured by the inverse Simpson index, TCRbeta repertoire diversity was lower in IBD patients than in their healthy co-twins. Repertoire similarity did not differ between concordant and discordant twins, which could be due to limited statistical power. The analysis was unable to tell different T cell subtypes apart.

The clonotype was recovered from a human donor with ulcerative colitis or Crohn's disease, or a healthy co-twin of an affected twin (not recorded which). The chain is assembled from TRBV5-1 and TRBJ2-1. Sample: blood. The CDR3 in this case is CASSLAISYNEQFF.